This TCR beta chain came from a study of T cell responses to AZD1222 COVID-19 vaccine. The study's findings and limits: Vaccination with two AZD1222 doses was followed by a rise in Spike-specific TCR breadth and depth.

Points on this clone: The antigen is not known.

Trimming cost V 5 bases and J 0 bases, with 4 bases left between them. This CDR3 spans 12 amino acids. Germline CDR1 and CDR2: LGHDT and YNNKEL (reference sequence). The table came from immunoSEQ multiplex PCR; TCRdb's copy has only in-frame clones and leaves some out. The sample contains some 150,000 clones, approximately 95% of which appear only once. The source of this sequence is an adult in good health. The chain links TRBV3-1 (or the pseudogene TRBV3-2) to TRBJ1-1; the D is unclear. This material consisted of peripheral blood, taken on day 0 of AZD1222 vaccination. As DNA, the CDR3 is TGTGCCAGCAGCGGGGTGAACACTGAAGCTTTCTTT. Its translation is CASSGVNTEAFF.